The rows below give T cell receptor beta chains drawn from one sample of a study of T cells in Graves' hyperthyroidism and ophthalmopathy. MiXCR was run by TCRdb on the multiplex PCR reads, yielding one entry per CDR3 protein. The table records 530,000 or so distinct CDR3 sequences, 46% of them present only once. Sequencing input: peripheral blood or thyroid tissue (not recorded which). The receptors were gathered from a woman in her late teens or twenties with Graves' hyperthyroidism. The CDR3 runs from the conserved cysteine through the conserved F or W. Fields, in order: V gene, D gene, clone size, J gene, CDR3 protein, CDR3 DNA. D genes are given only for firm matches. Rows give clone size only sometimes, using once, few, many, or a class for an expanded clone.

>TRBV29-1|NA|many|TRBJ1-1
CSVEGGGTEAFF
TGCAGCGTTGAGGGAGGAGGCACTGAAGCTTTCTTT
>TRBV7-4|NA|NA|TRBJ1-1
CASSLEAGRNTEAFF
TGTGCCAGCAGCTTAGAGGCGGGTAGGAACACTGAAGCTTTCTTT
>TRBV27|TRBD2|NA|TRBJ2-7
CASRPGTIYEQYF
TGTGCCAGCAGACCTGGGACTATCTACGAGCAGTACTTC
>TRBV20-1|NA|once|TRBJ1-5
CSAINGGNQPQHF
TGCAGTGCCATTAACGGGGGGAATCAGCCCCAGCATTTT
>TRBV5-8|NA|many|TRBJ2-7
CASSLDRAIYYEQYF
TGTGCCAGCAGCTTGGACAGAGCGATTTACTACGAGCAGTACTTC
>TRBV7-2|TRBD1|NA|TRBJ1-3
CASSFKDRDSGNTIYF
TGTGCCAGCAGCTTTAAGGACAGGGACTCTGGAAACACCATATATTTT
>TRBV20-1|TRBD2|NA|TRBJ2-3
CSAKPGLADTQYF
TGCAGTGCCAAACCGGGACTAGCAGATACGCAGTATTTT
>TRBV7-2|NA|few|TRBJ2-2
CASSLVINTGELFF
TGTGCCAGCAGCTTAGTTATTAACACCGGGGAGCTGTTTTTT
>TRBV12-3/TRBV12-4|TRBD1|NA|TRBJ1-2
CASSSGQGTYGYTF
TGTGCCAGCAGCTCCGGACAGGGTACATATGGCTACACCTTC
>TRBV5-1|NA|NA|TRBJ2-7
CASSLVSETYEQYF
TGCGCCAGCAGCTTGGTCTCTGAAACCTACGAGCAGTACTTC
>TRBV7-2|NA|NA|TRBJ1-4
CASSQPQSRLFF
TGTGCCAGCAGCCAACCACAGAGTCGACTGTTTTTT
>TRBV29-1|TRBD2|once|TRBJ2-1
CSVVLAGGPGYLNEQFF
TGCAGCGTTGTCCTAGCGGGAGGGCCAGGGTATTTGAATGAGCAGTTCTTC
>TRBV28|TRBD1|few|TRBJ2-7
CASRTPGQGLYEQYF
TGTGCCAGCAGAACACCGGGACAGGGACTCTACGAGCAGTACTTC
>TRBV7-3|NA|NA|TRBJ2-2
CASSLTGGAGELFF
TGTGCCAGCAGCTTAACGGGGGGGGCAGGGGAGCTGTTTTTT
>TRBV7-8|NA|NA|TRBJ2-2
CASSLGSGVETGELFF
TGTGCCAGCAGCTTAGGGTCAGGGGTTGAAACCGGGGAGCTGTTTTTT
>TRBV12-3/TRBV12-4|NA|NA|TRBJ2-7
CASSLRGLNSYEQYF
TGTGCCAGCAGTTTAAGAGGTCTAAACTCCTACGAGCAGTACTTC
>TRBV29-1|TRBD1|many|TRBJ1-2
CSVGKGAVGYTF
TGCAGCGTTGGAAAGGGGGCAGTCGGCTACACCTTC
>TRBV11-2|NA|many|TRBJ2-6
CASSLVSGAYGANVLTF
TGTGCCAGCAGCTTAGTATCGGGGGCTTATGGGGCCAACGTCCTGACTTTC
>TRBV12-3/TRBV12-4|NA|NA|TRBJ2-7
CAGRHSGIVAYEQYF
TGTGCCGGCAGACATTCAGGGATTGTTGCTTACGAGCAGTACTTC
>TRBV19|NA|many|TRBJ1-4
CASSTHRASDEKLFF
TGTGCCAGTAGTACTCACAGGGCCTCGGATGAAAAACTGTTTTTT
>TRBV7-9|NA|many|TRBJ2-2
CASSAPLLVSTGELFF
TGTGCCAGCAGCGCGCCATTACTGGTTTCCACCGGGGAGCTGTTTTTT
>TRBV12-3/TRBV12-4|NA|few|TRBJ2-2
CASSLAFGPGELFF
TGTGCCAGCAGTTTAGCTTTCGGACCCGGGGAGCTGTTTTTT
>TRBV13|NA|NA|TRBJ1-5
CASRGRINQPQHF
TGTGCCAGCAGGGGGCGCATCAATCAGCCCCAGCATTTT
>TRBV7-6|NA|many|TRBJ2-5
CASSFYRDPQETQYF
TGTGCCAGCAGCTTCTACAGGGACCCTCAAGAGACCCAGTACTTC
>TRBV19|NA|NA|TRBJ2-5
CASTGKDETQYF
TGTGCCAGTACTGGAAAGGACGAGACCCAGTACTTC
>TRBV7-9|NA|many|TRBJ1-2
CASRTENHGGYTF
TGTGCCAGCAGGACAGAAAATCATGGTGGCTACACCTTC
>TRBV5-1|NA|NA|TRBJ2-7
CASSDSDHEQYF
TGCGCCAGCAGCGACTCCGACCACGAGCAGTACTTC
>TRBV5-4|NA|once|TRBJ1-4
CASGEGQGGVGKLFF
TGTGCCAGCGGGGAAGGGCAGGGTGGAGTCGGAAAACTGTTTTTT
>TRBV11-3|NA|NA|TRBJ2-7
CASSLVGRRGDEQYF
TGTGCCAGCAGCTTAGTTGGCCGGAGAGGGGATGAGCAGTACTTC
>TRBV9|NA|many|TRBJ1-2
CASSVGRESTGYTF
TGTGCCAGCAGCGTAGGGAGGGAAAGTACTGGCTACACCTTC
>TRBV7-4|TRBD1|NA|TRBJ2-7
CASSPTGGALEQYF
TGTGCCAGCAGTCCGACAGGGGGTGCCCTGGAGCAGTACTTC
>TRBV29-1|TRBD1|many|TRBJ2-7
CSVEGTGPNRNRYEQYF
TGCAGCGTTGAAGGGACAGGCCCAAATAGGAATCGGTACGAGCAGTACTTC
>TRBV2|NA|NA|TRBJ2-5
CASSDRWETQYF
TGTGCCAGCAGTGATAGGTGGGAGACCCAGTACTTC
>TRBV2|TRBD1|NA|TRBJ2-2
CASSGPRGTGDSTGELFF
TGTGCCAGCAGTGGACCCCGTGGGACAGGGGACTCCACCGGGGAGCTGTTTTTT
>TRBV3-1|NA|many|TRBJ1-1
CASSQGSGFEAFF
TGTGCCAGCAGCCAGGGGTCCGGTTTTGAAGCTTTCTTT
>TRBV12-5|NA|many|TRBJ1-2
CASGSNIYGYTF
TGTGCTAGTGGTTCCAACATCTATGGCTACACCTTC
>TRBV19|TRBD1|NA|TRBJ1-5
CASRIQQGGNQPQHF
TGTGCCAGTAGAATACAACAGGGGGGCAATCAGCCCCAGCATTTT
>TRBV29-1|TRBD2|NA|TRBJ2-7
CSVEVTSGRAYEQYF
TGCAGCGTTGAGGTTACTAGCGGGAGGGCCTACGAGCAGTACTTC
>TRBV7-9|TRBD1|many|TRBJ2-5
CASSPQQGPETQYF
TGTGCCAGCAGCCCCCAACAGGGGCCCGAGACCCAGTACTTC
>TRBV20-1|TRBD2|many|TRBJ2-5
CSAQTSGRAVETQYF
TGCAGTGCTCAGACTAGCGGGAGGGCCGTTGAGACCCAGTACTTC
>TRBV14|NA|many|TRBJ2-7
CASSHEGSYEQYF
TGTGCCAGCAGCCACGAGGGCTCCTACGAGCAGTACTTC
>TRBV5-6|TRBD2|few|TRBJ2-3
CASSLPAGASTDTQYF
TGTGCCAGCAGCTTGCCCGCGGGAGCCAGCACAGATACGCAGTATTTT
>TRBV29-1|NA|many|TRBJ1-5
CSVGGGTGQPQHF
TGCAGCGTTGGGGGGGGCACGGGGCAGCCCCAGCATTTT
>TRBV7-3|NA|few|TRBJ2-2
CASSFDPSSSNTGELFF
TGTGCCAGCAGCTTTGATCCTAGCAGCTCGAACACCGGGGAGCTGTTTTTT
>TRBV7-9|NA|NA|TRBJ2-1
CASSHGQQQFF
TGTGCCAGCAGCCATGGGCAGCAGCAGTTCTTC
>TRBV10-3|TRBD1|NA|TRBJ2-7
CAISETQGVFYEQYF
TGTGCCATCAGTGAGACACAGGGGGTATTCTACGAGCAGTACTTC
>TRBV2|NA|NA|TRBJ2-3
CASQAKRPASTDTQYF
TGTGCCAGCCAAGCGAAACGACCAGCCAGCACAGATACGCAGTATTTT
>TRBV19|TRBD1|many|TRBJ1-5
CASQGARQPQHF
TGTGCCAGTCAGGGGGCGCGTCAGCCCCAGCATTTT
>TRBV6-6|NA|many|TRBJ2-2
CASQRQGNTGELFF
TGTGCCAGCCAGCGGCAGGGGAACACCGGGGAGCTGTTTTTT
>TRBV11-2|NA|many|TRBJ2-7
CASSLERVSEQYF
TGTGCCAGCAGCTTAGAAAGGGTCTCCGAGCAGTACTTC
>TRBV27|TRBD1|many|TRBJ2-7
CASSPDRVVYEQYF
TGTGCCAGCAGTCCCGACAGGGTAGTCTACGAGCAGTACTTC
>TRBV5-1|TRBD2|few|TRBJ2-1
CASSRGLAGGGRSYNEQFF
TGCGCCAGCAGCCGGGGACTAGCGGGAGGGGGAAGATCCTACAATGAGCAGTTCTTC
>TRBV19|NA|NA|TRBJ2-6
CASSGPTSGANVLTF
TGTGCCAGCAGTGGGCCCACCTCTGGGGCCAACGTCCTGACTTTC
>TRBV20-1|NA|many|TRBJ2-7
CSARRRDLYEQYF
TGCAGTGCTAGACGGCGGGACCTCTACGAGCAGTACTTC
>TRBV2|TRBD1|many|TRBJ1-1
CASTHMGQAEAFF
TGTGCCAGCACCCATATGGGACAGGCTGAAGCTTTCTTT
>TRBV2|TRBD1|NA|TRBJ1-2
CASSERQGRGGYTF
TGTGCCAGCAGCGAAAGACAGGGACGTGGGGGCTACACCTTC
>TRBV29-1|NA|many|TRBJ2-5
CSVGLGSLQETQYF
TGCAGCGTTGGGTTAGGGAGCCTTCAAGAGACCCAGTACTTC
>TRBV7-8|NA|many|TRBJ2-7
CASSLDSFPFRLVGESSYEQYF
TGTGCCAGCAGCTTAGACTCATTTCCTTTTCGTCTTGTCGGCGAGTCCTCCTACGAGCAGTACTTC
>TRBV4-1|TRBD1|few|TRBJ1-2
CASSQDSPRDRKGYGYTF
TGCGCCAGCAGCCAAGATAGCCCGCGGGACAGAAAAGGGTATGGCTACACCTTC